These 21 T cell receptor beta chains were sequenced from one sample in a study of T cells in Graves' hyperthyroidism and ophthalmopathy. Amplification of TCR beta CDR3 regions was performed using RNA transcripts as template. The primer set for the first-round RT-PCR of the TCR CDR3 was HTBI. TCRdb redid the calling of the multiplex PCR reads with MiXCR, one entry per CDR3 protein. Among about 400,000 distinct CDR3 sequences listed, about 14% were seen once. Sequences were obtained from blood. These TCRs come from a man between 45 and 60 years old with Graves' ophthalmopathy.

This clonotype showed up many times. The rearrangement uses TRBV2 and TRBJ1-3; D uncertain. The CDR3 runs 15 residues. V shed 5 bases and J shed 0 bases, with 11 bases lying between them. The germline V gene has CDR1 SNHLY and CDR2 FYNNEI. CDR3 amino acids: CASSSEFSSGNTIYF. CDR3 bases: TGTGCCAGCAGTTCCGAATTTAGCTCTGGAAACACCATATATTTT.

The chain is built from TRBV7-2 and TRBJ1-2; perhaps TRBD1 as D (5 bases). Germline-derived CDR1 and CDR2 are SGHTA and FQGNSA. The V end lost 11 bases, the J end lost 8 bases, and 21 bases lay between the germline ends. This CDR3 contains 13 residues. As DNA, the CDR3 is TGTGCCGGCACCAACCTCTCCCGGGGGGGCTACACCTTC. This encodes CAGTNLSRGGYTF.

The sample holds many counts of this clonotype. The genes are TRBV24-1 and TRBJ2-5; D may be TRBD1 (6 bases). Between the trimmed V and J ends, which lost 4 bases and 3 bases, there was a span of 14 bases. Per the germline V gene, CDR1 is KGHDR and CDR2 is SFDVKD. The CDR3 extends over 15 amino acids. CDR3 sequence reads: CATSDPQRQEETQYF. The DNA of the CDR3 is TGTGCCACCAGTGACCCCCAAAGACAGGAAGAGACCCAGTACTTC.

The chain links TRBV6-1 to TRBJ2-7, with D possibly matching TRBD1 (6 bases). The CDR3 spans 15 residues. The V end lost 4 bases, the J end lost 2 bases, and 15 bases lay between the germline ends. The germline V gene has CDR1 MNHNS and CDR2 SASEGT. This CDR3 reads CASSVLSQGPYEQYF. For the CDR3, the DNA is TGTGCCAGCAGTGTGCTCAGCCAGGGGCCCTACGAGCAGTACTTC.

Remarks on this clonotype: At one boundary the junction diverges from the germline segment, which might be a read error. The chain links TRBV7-9 to TRBJ2-5; 12 positions match TRBD2. The CDR3 has 15 residues. Per the germline V gene, CDR1 is SEHNR and CDR2 is FQNEAQ (reference sequence). CDR3 sequence reads: CASSLAGGLEETQYF. As DNA, the CDR3 is TGTGCCAGCAGCCTAGCGGGAGGGCTTGAAGAGACCCAGTACTTC.

This clonotype occurred a few times. The chain employs TRBV20-1 and TRBJ2-5; D not certain. Looked up from germline, CDR1 is DFQATT and CDR2 is SNEGSKA (reference sequence). The ends were cut back, 4 bases at V and 0 bases at J, with 12 bases in the middle. CDR3 length: 14 residues. Here the CDR3 reads CSATEVFHQETQYF. CDR3 nucleotides: TGCAGTGCTACCGAAGTATTCCACCAAGAGACCCAGTACTTC.

This clonotype was recorded many times. The chain combines TRBV28 with TRBJ1-2; D not resolved. CDR1 and CDR2 (germline): MDHEN, SYDVKM. This CDR3 is 15 amino acids long. Trimming took off 2 bases at V and 4 bases at J, with 14 bases between the two ends. DNA of the CDR3: TGTGCCAGCAGTTTAGGGTTCTCCGGTAGCTATGGCTACACCTTC. Amino acid sequence: CASSLGFSGSYGYTF.

This clonotype was found many times. The chain uses TRBV5-1 and TRBJ2-7; D gene ambiguous. CDR1 SGHRS and CDR2 YFSETQ come from the germline V gene. V shed 0 bases and J shed 3 bases, with 4 bases lying between them. The CDR3 runs 12 residues. The CDR3 DNA reads TGCGCCAGCAGCTTGGCGAACTACGAGCAGTACTTC. It specifies CASSLANYEQYF.

This clonotype showed up many times. J is TRBJ2-7 and V is TRBV27; D assignment may be TRBD1 or TRBD2 (7 bases each). V was clipped by 0 bases and J by 2 bases, with 11 bases between them. Germline V gene lookup returns CDR1 MNHEY and CDR2 SMNVEV (reference sequence). This CDR3 region has 15 residues. The CDR3 nucleotides are TGTGCCAGCAGTTTATCGGCAGGGGGGGCCTACGAGCAGTACTTC. This gives the protein CASSLSAGGAYEQYF.

The chain recombines TRBV6-2 or TRBV6-3 with TRBJ1-1; 7 positions match TRBD1. J lost 4 bases, V lost 5 bases, and 7 bases had no gene match. The V gene's germline CDR1 is MNHEY and CDR2 SVGEGT. The CDR3 has 14 amino acids. The CDR3 DNA is TGTGCCAGCAGTGTAGGGGGCATCGGCACTGAAGCTTTCTTT. Residues: CASSVGGIGTEAFF.

This clonotype came up many times. V is TRBV3-1 and J is TRBJ2-1; TRBD2 might be the D (6 bases). The germline V and J ends were trimmed by 1 base and 8 bases, with 15 bases remaining between them. Germline-derived CDR1 and CDR2 are LGHDT and YNNKEL (reference sequence). This CDR3 is built from 15 residues. CDR3 region: CASSQGGVSGDEQFF. The DNA of the CDR3 is TGTGCCAGCAGCCAAGGGGGGGTGAGTGGGGATGAGCAGTTCTTC.

There are many counts of this clonotype. J is TRBJ1-2 and V is TRBV24-1; no clear D. Deletions cut 4 bases from V and 1 base from J, with 9 bases between. The germline CDR1 and CDR2 sequences are KGHDR and SFDVKD. There are 14 residues in the CDR3. The CDR3 region has the DNA TGTGCCACCAGTGACCAGGATAATAACTATGGCTACACCTTC. Translating gives CATSDQDNNYGYTF.

This clonotype was counted ten times or more. The chain recombines TRBV2 with TRBJ2-7; D remains unclear. With 3 bases removed from V and 2 bases from J, the gap between germline ends came to 11 bases. CDR3 length: 14 residues. Germline V lookup: CDR1 SNHLY, CDR2 FYNNEI. The CDR3, as DNA: TGTGCCAGCAGTGACGGAAGATTAACCTACGAGCAGTACTTC. Translating it yields CASSDGRLTYEQYF.

In its sample, this clonotype was seen many times. The CDR3 DNA follows: TGTGCCAGCAGCCGGGGACTAGCGGAGTACAATGAGCAGTTCTTC. It yields the protein CASSRGLAEYNEQFF. The rearrangement links TRBV6-1 to TRBJ2-1; 11 nucleotides align to TRBD2. Germline lookup yields CDR1 MNHNS and CDR2 SASEGT. V shed 6 bases and J 4 bases; nucleotides not matched to a gene: 5. CDR3 size: 15 residues.

There are many counts of this clonotype. The chain uses TRBV5-1 and TRBJ2-7; possibly TRBD2 for D (5 bases). The CDR3 length is 15 residues. Looked up from germline, CDR1 is SGHRS and CDR2 is YFSETQ. The V end lost 0 bases, the J end lost 0 bases, and 10 bases lay between the germline ends. The CDR3 bases are TGCGCCAGCAGCTTGGATAGCGTTAGCTCCTACGAGCAGTACTTC. Encoded protein: CASSLDSVSSYEQYF.

The genes are TRBV20-1 and TRBJ1-3; TRBD1 is a possible D gene (5 bases). V was clipped by 5 bases and J by 4 bases, with 18 bases between them. This CDR3 comprises 15 residues. CDR1 and CDR2 (germline): DFQATT, SNEGSKA (reference sequence). The CDR3: CSAENRDSGGNTIYF. The CDR3 region has the DNA TGCAGTGCTGAAAACCGGGACTCAGGAGGAAACACCATATATTTT.

In its sample, this clonotype was seen many times. V gene TRBV3-1 combines with J gene TRBJ2-1; D uncertain. V dropped 6 bases and J dropped 2 bases, with 17 bases sitting between them. CDR3 size: 16 residues. Germline values: CDR1 LGHDT, CDR2 YNNKEL (reference sequence). CDR3 coding DNA: TGTGCCAGCAGGACCTATAATGAGAGGCCCTACAATGAGCAGTTCTTC. It codes for CASRTYNERPYNEQFF.

This clonotype was seen at least ten times. This chain links TRBV18 with TRBJ1-4, with 8 nucleotides matching TRBD1. Germline loops: CDR1 KGHSH, CDR2 LQKENI. This CDR3 comprises 14 residues. Unmatched junction bases numbered 0, after V lost 3 bases and J lost 3 bases. Here the CDR3 reads CASSPDRANEKLFF. In DNA form, the CDR3 reads TGTGCCAGCTCACCGGACAGGGCTAATGAAAAACTGTTTTTT.

This clonotype has a handful of counts. The V and J genes are TRBV10-3 and TRBJ2-3, with 11 bases identical to TRBD2. Germline lookup yields CDR1 ENHRY and CDR2 SYGVKD. This CDR3 region has 17 residues. With 1 base clipped from V and 5 bases from J, the junction kept 8 bases outside the gene matches. In nucleotides, the CDR3 is TGTGCCATCAGTGAGTTGGTAGCGGGAGGGCCTGGAGATACGCAGTATTTT. Its translation is CAISELVAGGPGDTQYF.

This clonotype was seen at least ten times. The rearrangement links TRBV20-1 to TRBJ1-6, with TRBD1 as a possible D gene (5 bases). Germline V gene lookup returns CDR1 DFQATT and CDR2 SNEGSKA (reference sequence). The CDR3 is made up of 14 amino acids. The V and J ends lost 3 bases and 7 bases respectively, with 13 bases between them. The CDR3 bases are TGCAGTGCTAGTCACGGAGGGGACAATTCACCCCTCCACTTT. Amino acids: CSASHGGDNSPLHF.

V gene TRBV6-1 combines with J gene TRBJ1-4; D uncertain. Trimming took off 10 bases at V and 5 bases at J, with 14 bases between the two ends. The germline CDR1 and CDR2 sequences are MNHNS and SASEGT. The CDR3 spans 13 residues. Written as DNA, the CDR3 is TGTGCCACCGGCGGAAGGGTCAATGAAAAACTGTTTTTT. Its translation: CATGGRVNEKLFF.